The present TCR beta chain was sequenced within a study of T cells in Graves' hyperthyroidism and ophthalmopathy. This clonotype has at least ten counts. The antigen remains unidentified. The CDR3 has 15 amino acids. Germline CDR1 and CDR2: SGHTA and FQGNSA. Germline trimming cut 2 bases from V and 1 base from J; bases unmatched to any gene: 4. Amplification of TCR beta CDR3 regions used RNA as the template. HTBI primers were used for first-round RT-PCR of the TCR CDR3. TCRdb re-analysed the multiplex PCR reads in MiXCR, keeping a single row per CDR3 protein. Of 300,000 or so distinct CDR3 sequences detected, about 18% appear once; the ten largest clones hold over 45%. Regarding the study as a whole: Ophthalmopathy was model-predicted a median around 6.7 months pre-onset.

Clinicians diagnosed patients from clinical symptoms, serum thyroxine and TRAb, thyroid ultrasound and orbital computed tomography. This receptor was taken from a woman aged 60 to 75 with Graves' ophthalmopathy. Sequencing was performed on blood. The chain recombines TRBV7-2 with TRBJ1-2, with 7 positions matching TRBD1. CDR3 amino acids: CASSLSRQGNYGYTF. For the CDR3, the DNA is TGTGCCAGCAGCTTATCGCGACAGGGTAACTATGGCTACACCTTC. Full variable domain (missing parts from reference TRBV7-2 and TRBJ1-2): GAGVSQSPSNKVTEKGKDVELRCDPISGHTALYWYRQSLGQGLEFLIYFQGNSAPDKSGLPSDRFSAERTGGSVSTLTIQRTQQEDSAVYLCASSLSRQGNYGYTFGSGTRLTVV.